The rows below give T cell receptor beta chains drawn from one sample of a study of identical twins. TCRdb reprocessed the 5' RACE reads with MiXCR, giving one entry per CDR3 protein. In the table there are 510,000 or so distinct CDR3 sequences, 12% to 15% of which are singletons. These data also formed part of another study, on yellow fever vaccine responses in identical twins.

The sequenced sample consisted of CD4+ T cells sorted from blood. The receptors originated from a woman younger than 30 in good health. Both conserved end residues are part of each CDR3. A D gene is named only where the DNA matches it firmly. The size field is filled for only some rows; it gives once, few, many or a size class.

TRBJ1-4	TRBV5-6	-	-	TGTGCCAGCAGTTTTCAGGGGACTAATGAAAAACTGTTTTTT	CASSFQGTNEKLFF
TRBJ1-2	TRBV24-1	-	-	TGTGCCACCGCCGGGAGCAATTATGGCTACACCTTC	CATAGSNYGYTF
TRBJ1-1	TRBV6-1	TRBD1	few	TGTGCCAGCGAAGGGGGCGCGTGGACTGAAGCTTTCTTT	CASEGGAWTEAFF
TRBJ2-2	TRBV12-3/TRBV12-4	-	many	TGTGCCAGCAGAAAGGGACACACGAACACCGGGGAGCTGTTTTTT	CASRKGHTNTGELFF
TRBJ2-2	TRBV3-1	-	-	TGTGCCAGCAGCCTTTGGACTACCCAGAACACCGGGGAGCTGTTTTTT	CASSLWTTQNTGELFF
TRBJ2-5	TRBV12-3/TRBV12-4	TRBD1	-	TGTGCCAGCAGTAGGGACAGCTTCCAAGAGACCCAGTACTTC	CASSRDSFQETQYF
TRBJ2-7	TRBV20-1	-	few	TGCAGTGCTAGAGGGGCTTCGACCTACGAGCAGTACTTC	CSARGASTYEQYF
TRBJ1-2	TRBV11-2	-	-	TGTGCCAGCAGCCTTAATAGGGCGGGCTATGGCTACACCTTC	CASSLNRAGYGYTF
TRBJ2-2	TRBV7-9	-	few	TGTGCCAGCAGCTTAGGACCGGGAACCACCGGGGAGCTGTTTTTT	CASSLGPGTTGELFF
TRBJ2-3	TRBV29-1	-	-	TGCAGCGTTGGGGGCAGGCCCTTCACAGATACGCAGTATTTT	CSVGGRPFTDTQYF
TRBJ1-1	TRBV20-1	-	few	TGCAGTGCGCCAGAGGGGGGTATCACTGAAGCTTTCTTT	CSAPEGGITEAFF
TRBJ2-1	TRBV5-1	TRBD1	few	TGCGCCAGCAGCATAGGACAGGGGGGCTACAATGAGCAGTTCTTC	CASSIGQGGYNEQFF
TRBJ2-1	TRBV20-1	TRBD2	-	TGCAGTGCTGGACGACTAGCGGGAGGGCCGGTACCCAATGAGCAGTTCTTC	CSAGRLAGGPVPNEQFF
TRBJ1-5	TRBV10-2	TRBD1	few	TGCGCCAGCAGTGGGGACAGGGATCAGCCCCAGCATTTT	CASSGDRDQPQHF
TRBJ2-7	TRBV4-1	-	-	TGCGCCAGCAGCCTGAATTCGGCCGACTCCTACGAGCAGTACTTC	CASSLNSADSYEQYF
TRBJ2-1	TRBV10-3	TRBD1	few	TGTGCCACCCGCCCGATCCCGGGACAGGGGAGCGACAATGAGCAGTTCTTC	CATRPIPGQGSDNEQFF
TRBJ1-1	TRBV20-1	TRBD1	once	TGCAGTGCTTCACAGGGGGCGGGGAACACTGAAGCTTTCTTT	CSASQGAGNTEAFF
TRBJ2-7	TRBV20-1	-	few	TGCAGTGCTAGCGCCAGGGACTACGAGCAGTACTTC	CSASARDYEQYF
TRBJ2-1	TRBV12-3/TRBV12-4	TRBD1	few	TGTGCCAGCAGTTTTTTAGGGGGCGTAAGCTCCTACAATGAGCAGTTCTTC	CASSFLGGVSSYNEQFF
TRBJ1-4	TRBV5-1	-	few	TGCGCCAGCAGCTTGGGCAGGGGTGAGATTGGTGGCGAAAAACTGTTTTTT	CASSLGRGEIGGEKLFF
TRBJ1-1	TRBV28	-	many	TGTGCCAGCAGCCCCCCGGGGGGGTTCACTGAAGCTTTCTTT	CASSPPGGFTEAFF
TRBJ2-3	TRBV5-1	TRBD1	few	TGCGCCAGCACGGCAGGGACAGCAGATACGCAGTATTTT	CASTAGTADTQYF
TRBJ2-3	TRBV7-9	TRBD1	-	TGTGCCAGCAGCCGGGACAGGGGAAGCGTCACAGATACGCAGTATTTT	CASSRDRGSVTDTQYF
TRBJ2-2	TRBV27	-	-	TGTGCCAGCAGTCCCCGTTATGTTGTACTAGCAGTAACCGGGGAGCTGTTTTTT	CASSPRYVVLAVTGELFF
TRBJ2-2	TRBV29-1	-	few	TGCAGCGTTGTCGTGACAGGGAACACCGGGGAGCTGTTTTTT	CSVVVTGNTGELFF
TRBJ2-5	TRBV21-1	-	-	TGTGCCAGCAGCAAAGAGACCTTGGGCCAAGAGACCCAGTACTTC	CASSKETLGQETQYF
TRBJ2-1	TRBV5-1	-	-	TGCGCCAGCAGCTCCGACAATAGGGGTGAGCAGTTCTTC	CASSSDNRGEQFF
TRBJ2-7	TRBV5-1	TRBD2	-	TGCGCCAGCAGCGGGGGACTAGCGGCCCAGGGGTACGAGCAGTACTTC	CASSGGLAAQGYEQYF